This TCR beta chain was documented in a study of T-cell memory formation after mild COVID-19. V gave up 1 base and J gave up 3 bases, with 10 bases separating them. This CDR3 has 14 residues. CDR1 is SGHNT, CDR2 YYREEE, per germline (reference sequence). TCRdb reprocessed the 5' RACE reads via MiXCR and lists one record per CDR3 protein. The sample shows about 180,000 distinct CDR3 sequences, 18% of them seen only once. This chain joins TRBV5-4 and TRBJ2-5; tentative D call: TRBD2 (5 bases). The material sequenced was PBMCs or a T cell subset sorted from them (not recorded which). This receptor was obtained from a man aged 18-30 years who had mild COVID-19 (a few samples of this study predate the infection). Cell type and time point are not known. The chain's CDR3 is CASSLPGVKETQYF. DNA for the CDR3: TGTGCCAGCAGCTTGCCCGGGGTCAAAGAGACCCAGTACTTC.